This T cell receptor (beta chain) was sequenced during a study of shared clonotypes between healthy human individuals. Whole-study results and caveats: Sampling involved blood alone; tissue repertoires likely differ. Roughly 5% of naive CD4 clonotypes were common to a few donors.

This clone has just one count. Its target is unknown. Trimming took off 2 bases at V and 0 bases at J, with 7 bases between the two ends. CDR3 length: 15 amino acids. Germline V gene lookup returns CDR1 MNHNY and CDR2 SVGAGI (reference sequence). Here immunoSEQ multiplex PCR was the method, and the copy in TCRdb shows in-frame clones only, minus some. This sample carries roughly 2.4 million clones, nearly 97% of them seen once, and the ten largest clones take roughly 0.13%. The sequencing sample was made of naive CD4+ T cells sorted from blood. As to subset: CD45RA+ positively selected. The chain uses TRBV6-6 and TRBJ2-2; D is possibly TRBD2 (6 bases). This clonotype was obtained from a young man in good health. CDR3 protein: CASSYGGTNTGELFF. The CDR3 nucleotides read TGTGCCAGCAGTTACGGGGGGACGAACACCGGGGAGCTGTTTTTT.